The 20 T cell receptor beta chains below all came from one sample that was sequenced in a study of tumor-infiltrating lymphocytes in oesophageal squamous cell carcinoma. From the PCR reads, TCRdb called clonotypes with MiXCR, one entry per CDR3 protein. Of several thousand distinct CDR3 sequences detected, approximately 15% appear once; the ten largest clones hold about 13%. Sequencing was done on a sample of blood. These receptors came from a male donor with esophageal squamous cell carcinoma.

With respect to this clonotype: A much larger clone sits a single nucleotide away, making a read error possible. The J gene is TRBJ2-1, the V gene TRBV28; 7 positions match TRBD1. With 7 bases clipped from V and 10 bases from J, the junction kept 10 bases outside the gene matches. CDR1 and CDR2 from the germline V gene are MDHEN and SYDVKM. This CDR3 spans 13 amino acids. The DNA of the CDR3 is TGTGCCAGCACCCAGGGGGTTAAGTACGAGCAGTTCTTC. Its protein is CASTQGVKYEQFF. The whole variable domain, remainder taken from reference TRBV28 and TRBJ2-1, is DVKVTQSSRYLVKRTGEKVFLECVQDMDHENMFWYRQDPGLGLRLIYFSYDVKMKEKGDIPEGYSVSREKKERFSLILESASTNQTSMYLCASTQGVKYEQFFGPGTRLTVL.

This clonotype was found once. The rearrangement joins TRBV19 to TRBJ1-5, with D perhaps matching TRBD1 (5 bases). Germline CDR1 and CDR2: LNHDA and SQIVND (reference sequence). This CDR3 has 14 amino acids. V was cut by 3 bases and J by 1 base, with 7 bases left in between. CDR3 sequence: CASSIRVSNQPQHF. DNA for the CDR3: TGTGCCAGTAGTATCAGGGTAAGCAATCAGCCCCAGCATTTT.

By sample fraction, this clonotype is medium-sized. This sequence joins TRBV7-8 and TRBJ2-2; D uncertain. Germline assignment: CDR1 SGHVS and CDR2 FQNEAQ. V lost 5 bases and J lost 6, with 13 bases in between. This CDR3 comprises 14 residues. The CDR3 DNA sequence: TGTGCCAGCAGCCCCCAGGTTGGGGCCGGGGAGCTGTTTTTT. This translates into CASSPQVGAGELFF. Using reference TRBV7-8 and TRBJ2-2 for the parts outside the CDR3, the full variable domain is GAGVSQSPRYKVAKRGQDVALRCDPISGHVSLFWYQQALGQGPEFLTYFQNEAQLDKSGLPSDRFFAERPEGSVSTLKIQRTQQEDSAVYLCASSPQVGAGELFFGEGSRLTVL.

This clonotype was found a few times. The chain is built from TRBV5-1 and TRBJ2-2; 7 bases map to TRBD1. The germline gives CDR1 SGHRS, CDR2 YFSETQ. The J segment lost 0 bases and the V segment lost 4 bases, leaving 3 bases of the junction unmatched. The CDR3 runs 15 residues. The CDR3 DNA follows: TGCGCCAGCAGCCCGGGACAGACGAACACCGGGGAGCTGTTTTTT. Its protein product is CASSPGQTNTGELFF.

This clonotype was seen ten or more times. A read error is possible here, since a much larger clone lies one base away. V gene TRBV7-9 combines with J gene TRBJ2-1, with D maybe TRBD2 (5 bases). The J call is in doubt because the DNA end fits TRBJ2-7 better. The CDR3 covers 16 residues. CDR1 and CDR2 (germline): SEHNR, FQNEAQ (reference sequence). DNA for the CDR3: TGTGCCAGCAGCTTAGACCCCAGCGCTAGCTACAATGAGCAGTACTTC. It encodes CASSLDPSASYNEQYF.

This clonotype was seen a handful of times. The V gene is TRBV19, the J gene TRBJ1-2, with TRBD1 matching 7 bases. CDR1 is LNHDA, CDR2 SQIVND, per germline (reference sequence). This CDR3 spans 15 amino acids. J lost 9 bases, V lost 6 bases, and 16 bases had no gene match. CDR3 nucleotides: TGTGCCAGTAGCATCGCGACAGGGTTTCGGGCGCGCTACACCTTC. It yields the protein CASSIATGFRARYTF.

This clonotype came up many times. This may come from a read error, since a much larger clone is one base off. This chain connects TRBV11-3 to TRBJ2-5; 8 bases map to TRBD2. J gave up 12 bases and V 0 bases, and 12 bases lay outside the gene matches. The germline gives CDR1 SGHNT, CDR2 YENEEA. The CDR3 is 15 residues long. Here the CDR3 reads CASSLDTGWGSGEYF. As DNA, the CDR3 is TGTGCCAGCAGCTTAGATACAGGGTGGGGTAGCGGGGAGTACTTC.

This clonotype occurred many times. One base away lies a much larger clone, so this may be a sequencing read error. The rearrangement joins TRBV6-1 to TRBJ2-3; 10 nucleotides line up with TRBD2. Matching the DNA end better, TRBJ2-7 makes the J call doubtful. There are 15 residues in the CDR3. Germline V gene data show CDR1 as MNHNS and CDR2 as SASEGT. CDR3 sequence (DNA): TGTGCCAGCAGTGCTCTAGCGGGGGTGGGTAATGAGCAGTACTTC. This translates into CASSALAGVGNEQYF.

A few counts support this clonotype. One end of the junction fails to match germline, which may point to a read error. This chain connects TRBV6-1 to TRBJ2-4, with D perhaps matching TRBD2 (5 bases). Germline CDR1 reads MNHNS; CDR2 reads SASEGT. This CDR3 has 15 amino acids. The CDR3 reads CASSEAGSGYSPLHF. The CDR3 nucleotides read TGTGCCAGCAGTGAGGCGGGCAGTGGATATTCACCCCTCCACTTC.

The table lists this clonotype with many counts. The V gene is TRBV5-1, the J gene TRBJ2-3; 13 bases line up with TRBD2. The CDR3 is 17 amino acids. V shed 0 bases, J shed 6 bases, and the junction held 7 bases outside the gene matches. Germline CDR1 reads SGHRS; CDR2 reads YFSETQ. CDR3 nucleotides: TGCGCCAGCAGCTTGGACACTAGCGGGGGGGTAAGGGATACGCAGTATTTT. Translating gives CASSLDTSGGVRDTQYF.

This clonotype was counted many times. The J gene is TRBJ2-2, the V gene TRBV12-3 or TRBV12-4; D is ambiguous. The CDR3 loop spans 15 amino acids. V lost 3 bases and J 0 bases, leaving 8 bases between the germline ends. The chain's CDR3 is CASSFLQTNTGELFF. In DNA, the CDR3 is TGTGCCAGCAGTTTCCTCCAGACGAACACCGGGGAGCTGTTTTTT.

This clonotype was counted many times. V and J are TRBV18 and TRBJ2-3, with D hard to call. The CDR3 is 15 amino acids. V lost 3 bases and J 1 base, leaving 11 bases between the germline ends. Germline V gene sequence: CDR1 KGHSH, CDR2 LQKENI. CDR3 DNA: TGTGCCAGCTCACCGGACGGCACGGGCACAGATACGCAGTATTTT. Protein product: CASSPDGTGTDTQYF.

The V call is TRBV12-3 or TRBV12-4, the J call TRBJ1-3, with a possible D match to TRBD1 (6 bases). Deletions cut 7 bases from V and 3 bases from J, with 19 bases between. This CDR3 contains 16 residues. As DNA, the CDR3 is TGTGCCAGCACCACGGGACATACTGTCTGTGGAAACACCATATATTTT. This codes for CASTTGHTVCGNTIYF.

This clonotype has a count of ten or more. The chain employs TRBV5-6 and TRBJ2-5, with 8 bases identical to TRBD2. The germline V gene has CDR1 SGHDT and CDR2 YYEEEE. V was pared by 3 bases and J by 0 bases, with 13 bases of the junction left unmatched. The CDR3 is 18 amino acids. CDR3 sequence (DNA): TGTGCCAGCAGCTCCGCGGGGGGCAGCCTTCTGTACCAAGAGACCCAGTACTTC. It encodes CASSSAGGSLLYQETQYF.

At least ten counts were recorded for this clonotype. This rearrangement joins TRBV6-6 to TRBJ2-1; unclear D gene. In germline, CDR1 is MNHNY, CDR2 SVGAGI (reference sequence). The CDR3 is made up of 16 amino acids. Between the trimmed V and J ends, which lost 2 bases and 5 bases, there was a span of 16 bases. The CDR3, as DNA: TGTGCCAGCAGTTACCTCCAGGTGGGCAGAAACAATGAGCAGTTCTTC. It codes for CASSYLQVGRNNEQFF.

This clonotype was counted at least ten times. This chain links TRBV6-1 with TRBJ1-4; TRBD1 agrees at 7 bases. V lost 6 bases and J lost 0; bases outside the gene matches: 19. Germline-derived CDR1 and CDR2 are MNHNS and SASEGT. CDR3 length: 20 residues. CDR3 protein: CASSSTYPDRRRATNEKLFF. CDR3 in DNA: TGTGCCAGCAGCTCTACTTACCCGGACAGGCGAAGGGCAACTAATGAAAAACTGTTTTTT.

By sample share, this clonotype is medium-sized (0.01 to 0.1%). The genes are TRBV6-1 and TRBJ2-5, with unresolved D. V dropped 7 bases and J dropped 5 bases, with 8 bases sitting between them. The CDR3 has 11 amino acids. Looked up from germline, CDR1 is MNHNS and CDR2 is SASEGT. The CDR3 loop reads CASTRAETQYF. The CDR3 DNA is TGTGCCAGCACCCGAGCGGAGACCCAGTACTTC.

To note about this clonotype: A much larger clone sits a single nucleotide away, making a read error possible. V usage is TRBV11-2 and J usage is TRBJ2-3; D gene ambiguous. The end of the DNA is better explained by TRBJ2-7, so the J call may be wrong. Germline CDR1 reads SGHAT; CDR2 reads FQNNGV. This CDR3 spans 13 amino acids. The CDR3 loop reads CASSLELNGEQYF. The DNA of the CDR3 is TGTGCCAGCAGCTTAGAGCTAAACGGTGAGCAGTACTTC.

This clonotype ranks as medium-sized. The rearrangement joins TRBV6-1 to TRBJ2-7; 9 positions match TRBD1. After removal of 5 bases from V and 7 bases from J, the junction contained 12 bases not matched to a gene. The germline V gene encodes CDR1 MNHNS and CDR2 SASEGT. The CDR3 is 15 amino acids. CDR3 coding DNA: TGTGCCAGCAGTCAAACAACGGGACAGGGCGAAGAGCAGTACTTC. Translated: CASSQTTGQGEEQYF.

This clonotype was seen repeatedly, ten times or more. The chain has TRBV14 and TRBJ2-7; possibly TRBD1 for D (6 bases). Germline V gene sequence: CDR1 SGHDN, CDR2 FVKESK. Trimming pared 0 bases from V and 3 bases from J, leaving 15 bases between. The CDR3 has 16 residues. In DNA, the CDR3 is TGTGCCAGCAGCCAAGATATGTTTCAGGGGCTCTACGAGCAGTACTTC. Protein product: CASSQDMFQGLYEQYF.